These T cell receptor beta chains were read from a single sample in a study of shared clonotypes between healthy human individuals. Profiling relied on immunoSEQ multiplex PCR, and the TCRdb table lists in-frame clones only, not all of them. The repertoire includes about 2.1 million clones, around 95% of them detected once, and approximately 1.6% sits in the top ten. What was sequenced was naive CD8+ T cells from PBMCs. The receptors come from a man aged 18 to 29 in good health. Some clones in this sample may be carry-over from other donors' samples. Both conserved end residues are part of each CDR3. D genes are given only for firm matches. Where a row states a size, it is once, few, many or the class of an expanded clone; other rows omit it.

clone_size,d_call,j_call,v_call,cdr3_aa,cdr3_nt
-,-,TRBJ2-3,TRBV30,CAWSVGGTTDTQYF,TGTGCCTGGAGTGTAGGAGGGACGACAGATACGCAGTATTTT
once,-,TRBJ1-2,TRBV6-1,CAGGGSAPNYGYTF,TGTGCCGGTGGGGGGTCAGCGCCTAACTATGGCTACACCTTC
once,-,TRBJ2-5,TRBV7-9,CASSFGPEQETQYF,TGTGCCAGCAGCTTCGGTCCGGAGCAAGAGACCCAGTACTTC
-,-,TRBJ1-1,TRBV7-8,CASSLGGRASNTEAFF,TGTGCCAGCAGCTTAGGGGGAAGGGCCTCGAACACTGAAGCTTTCTTT
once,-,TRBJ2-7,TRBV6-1,CASSEAWGWSYEQYF,TGTGCCAGCAGTGAAGCCTGGGGGTGGTCCTACGAGCAGTACTTC
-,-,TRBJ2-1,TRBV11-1,CASSFPGTYRGEQFF,TGTGCCAGCAGCTTCCCGGGGACCTACCGTGGTGAGCAGTTCTTC
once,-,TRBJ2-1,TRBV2,CASSGGPSSSYNEQFF,TGTGCCAGCAGTGGTGGACCGTCAAGCTCCTACAATGAGCAGTTCTTC
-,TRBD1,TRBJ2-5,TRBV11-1,CASSPGTGGFETQYF,TGTGCCAGCAGCCCTGGGACAGGGGGTTTTGAGACCCAGTACTTC
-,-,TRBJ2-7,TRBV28,CASSLGGDEQYF,TGTGCCAGCAGTTTAGGCGGGGACGAGCAGTACTTC
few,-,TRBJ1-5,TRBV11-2,CASSRCQHF,TGTGCCAGCAGCCGCTGCCAGCATTTT
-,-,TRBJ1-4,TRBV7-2,CASSGVAGVEKLFF,TGTGCCAGCAGCGGCGTCGCAGGGGTTGAAAAACTGTTTTTT
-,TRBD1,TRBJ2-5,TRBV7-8,CASSWGQGATETQYF,TGTGCCAGCAGCTGGGGACAGGGGGCAACAGAGACCCAGTACTTC
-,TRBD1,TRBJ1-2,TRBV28,CASSPRGRIYGYTF,TGTGCCAGCAGTCCGAGGGGGCGCATCTATGGCTACACCTTC
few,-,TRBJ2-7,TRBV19,CASSHSGEAPAYEQYF,TGTGCCAGTAGCCACAGTGGCGAAGCTCCAGCCTACGAGCAGTACTTC
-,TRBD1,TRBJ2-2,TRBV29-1,CSVPGGRNTGELFF,TGCAGCGTCCCAGGGGGCAGAAACACCGGGGAGCTGTTTTTT
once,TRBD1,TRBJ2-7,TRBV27,CASSPSTGGISYEQYF,TGTGCCAGCAGTCCCTCAACAGGGGGTATTTCCTACGAGCAGTACTTC
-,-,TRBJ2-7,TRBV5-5,CASSSGTGLYEQYF,TGTGCCAGCAGCTCCGGGACGGGGCTCTACGAGCAGTACTTC
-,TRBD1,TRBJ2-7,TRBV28,CASRLQGARSYEQYF,TGTGCCAGCAGATTGCAGGGGGCAAGGTCCTACGAGCAGTACTTC